This TCR beta chain derives from a study of OX40 agonist ivuxolimab in advanced cancers. A history of autoimmune disease or systemic immunosuppression excluded patients. This clone came up a few times. Its antigen is undetermined. The length of the CDR3 is 12 residues. V lost 6 bases, J lost 7 bases, and 12 bases lay in between. Looked up from germline, CDR1 is MGHDK and CDR2 is SYGVNS. TCRdb's copy holds only in-frame clones and misses some; the assay was immunoSEQ multiplex PCR. The sample shows 30,000 to 40,000 clones, around three quarters of them seen only once. Findings of the study overall: Blood T cells, both CD4+ and CD8+, expanded clonally by week 6 at 0.1 to 3.0 mg/kg. The 0.1-3.0 mg/kg partial responders had among the lowest clonal expansion.

The gene calls are TRBV25-1 and TRBJ1-2; possibly TRBD1 for D (5 bases). Sequencing was performed on CD4+ or CD8+ T cells sorted from blood, taken in a trial of the OX40 agonist ivuxolimab. The receptor was isolated from an adult with an advanced solid tumor such as melanoma, head and neck, liver or kidney cancer. DNA of the CDR3: TGTGCCAGCAGGCTGGGGCAGGGTGGCTACACCTTC. Residues: CASRLGQGGYTF.